These T cell receptor beta chains were read from a single sample in a study of early T cells in non-severe SARS-CoV-2 infection. TCRdb analysed the 5' RACE reads with MiXCR anew, one entry per CDR3 protein. The table lists under 60,000 distinct CDR3 sequences, 8% to 8.5% of them singletons, with about 9.4% in the top ten. The sample consisted of whole blood. The origin of the receptors is an adult who was a healthcare worker with PCR-confirmed SARS-CoV-2 infection or an uninfected control (not recorded which). The CDR3 runs from the conserved cysteine through the conserved F or W. The D gene is left open where the match is weak.

v_call: TRBV29-1; j_call: TRBJ2-1; d_call: TRBD2; cdr3_aa: CSALTSGSGYEQFF
v_call: TRBV6-1; j_call: TRBJ2-1; d_call: TRBD1; cdr3_aa: CASKTGSSYNEQFF
v_call: TRBV19; j_call: TRBJ2-1; d_call: TRBD2; cdr3_aa: CASSPRGGSGSSYNEQFF
v_call: TRBV6-1; j_call: TRBJ1-1; d_call: NA; cdr3_aa: CASSEIVGRKNTEAFF
v_call: TRBV7-9; j_call: TRBJ2-6; d_call: NA; cdr3_aa: CASKRSSGANVLTF
v_call: TRBV13; j_call: TRBJ2-5; d_call: NA; cdr3_aa: CASSFRGMRAGETQYF
v_call: TRBV6-2/TRBV6-3; j_call: TRBJ1-1; d_call: NA; cdr3_aa: CASSYRETLNTEAFF
v_call: TRBV14; j_call: TRBJ2-1; d_call: NA; cdr3_aa: CASSHARPKTYNEQFF
v_call: TRBV7-2; j_call: TRBJ1-5; d_call: NA; cdr3_aa: CASSSWTDSNQPQHF
v_call: TRBV5-4; j_call: TRBJ1-5; d_call: NA; cdr3_aa: CASSLGGRIDQPQHF
v_call: TRBV19; j_call: TRBJ1-5; d_call: NA; cdr3_aa: CASSIDPRAGNQPQHF
v_call: TRBV21-1; j_call: TRBJ1-3; d_call: NA; cdr3_aa: CASSKISSGLENTIYF
v_call: TRBV20-1; j_call: TRBJ2-1; d_call: NA; cdr3_aa: CSARDRELPYNEQFF
v_call: TRBV5-1; j_call: TRBJ2-7; d_call: NA; cdr3_aa: CASSLAGLADEQYF
v_call: TRBV5-4; j_call: TRBJ2-5; d_call: TRBD1; cdr3_aa: CASSLRTGGKETQYF
v_call: TRBV30; j_call: TRBJ1-2; d_call: TRBD1; cdr3_aa: CAWGGQGNYGYTF